This T cell receptor beta chain came from a study of cytomegalovirus exposure and HLA in healthy donors. Findings of the study overall: Cytomegalovirus-associated status was assigned to roughly 160 TCR beta chains. Donors were assumed by presence/absence analyses to have roughly uniform sequencing depth. Researchers reported in a later analysis that common viral pathogens appeared linked to several top clusters. Most likely, a cluster of highly shared sequence variants arose as a sequencing artifact.

Germline V gene data show CDR1 as SGHNT and CDR2 as YYREEE (reference sequence). This CDR3 comprises 13 residues. The V and J ends lost 3 bases and 6 bases, in that order; junction bases with no gene match: 4. Concerning this clone itself: Its antigen is unknown.

Primers: 60 Vbeta forward and 13 Jbeta reverse. Method: immunoSEQ multiplex PCR; TCRdb's copy keeps in-frame clones and lacks some. This table has roughly 150,000 clones, 70% to 80% appearing once. This clonotype was sampled from a man aged 40-49 years in good health and CMV-seropositive. J is TRBJ2-3 and V is TRBV5-4; 7 bases match TRBD1. The sample taken for sequencing was PBMCs. The CDR3 spells CASSSTGMDTQYF. For the CDR3, the DNA is TGTGCCAGCAGCTCGACAGGGATGGATACGCAGTATTTT.